Listed below are T cell receptor beta chains from one sample, sequenced in a study of cytomegalovirus exposure and HLA in healthy donors. Repertoires were generated with immunoSEQ multiplex PCR, while TCRdb's copy carries only in-frame clones and drops some. Here the sample spans 90,000 to 130,000 clones, approximately 86% being singletons. Sequenced material: PBMCs. The receptors come from a woman aged 18-35 years in good health and CMV-seronegative. The CDR3 runs from the conserved cysteine through the conserved F or W. Each record gives: V gene, D gene, clone size, J gene, CDR3 DNA, CDR3 protein. A D gene is named only where the DNA matches it firmly. Clone size appears in some rows only: once, few, many, or a class for an expanded clone.

TRBV12-5	NA	NA	TRBJ1-1	TGTGCTAGTGGCCGGACAGCCGAAGCTTTCTTT	CASGRTAEAFF
TRBV2	TRBD1	NA	TRBJ1-2	TGTGCCAGCAGTGAGGGACAGGGGGTTAGTGGCTACACCTTC	CASSEGQGVSGYTF
TRBV7-2	NA	few	TRBJ2-2	TGTGCCAGCAGGTACAGGGTGACCGGGGAGCTGTTTTTT	CASRYRVTGELFF
TRBV7-9	NA	NA	TRBJ2-5	TGTGCCAGCAGCTTGATGCCCGGGGAGACCCAGTACTTC	CASSLMPGETQYF
TRBV28	NA	once	TRBJ2-7	TGTGCCAGCAGTCCAACAGACTACGAGCAGTACTTC	CASSPTDYEQYF
TRBV10-3	TRBD1	NA	TRBJ1-2	TGTGCCATCAGTGACTGGGACAGGGACTATGGCTACACCTTC	CAISDWDRDYGYTF
TRBV6-6	TRBD2	NA	TRBJ2-1	TGTGCCAGCAGTTTGCGGGGGGCTAACAATGAGCAGTTCTTC	CASSLRGANNEQFF
TRBV27	NA	once	TRBJ1-1	TGTGCCAGCAGTTTATACAGTTTGAACACTGAAGCTTTCTTT	CASSLYSLNTEAFF
TRBV9	TRBD1	NA	TRBJ1-6	TGTGCCAGCAGCCCTCAGGGGGCAAGTTCACCCCTCCACTTT	CASSPQGASSPLHF
TRBV7-3	NA	NA	TRBJ1-1	TGTGCCAGCACCATGGGGGCAGGGATGAACACTGAAGCTTTCTTT	CASTMGAGMNTEAFF
TRBV15	NA	NA	TRBJ1-1	TGTGCCACCAGCAGAGACAGGGGAATGGGCACTGAAGCTTTCTTT	CATSRDRGMGTEAFF
TRBV6-1	NA	NA	TRBJ2-7	TGTGCCAGCAGTGACTGGCAGGCCCACGAGCAGTACTTC	CASSDWQAHEQYF
TRBV9	NA	few	TRBJ2-2	TGTGCCAGCAGCGTAGATGTGACAGGGGAGCTGTTTTTT	CASSVDVTGELFF
TRBV2	NA	NA	TRBJ1-5	TGTGCCAGCAGTTTGGGGGGGGAGTTTAAGGAGCCCCAGCATTTT	CASSLGGEFKEPQHF
TRBV5-1	NA	NA	TRBJ2-1	TGCGCCAGCGGACAGTCCAATGAGCAGTTCTTC	CASGQSNEQFF
TRBV7-9	NA	NA	TRBJ1-2	TGTGCCGCGCGGGGGGCGTTTGGCTACACCTTC	CAARGAFGYTF